The sequence of this T cell receptor (beta chain) was determined in a study of T cell repertoires in cytomegalovirus infection. TCRdb re-called the reads through MiXCR, storing one row per CDR3 protein. The profile shows hundreds of thousands of distinct CDR3 sequences, 24% of them singletons. The sequence derives from a human donor in good health (CMV status not recorded). Some clones in this sample may be carry-over from other donors' samples. Sequencing was performed on CD8+ T cells from PBMCs.

CDR3: CASRLSLDPNEQYF. DNA of the CDR3: TGTGCCAGCAGACTTTCCCTCGACCCCAACGAGCAGTACTTC. The V and J genes are TRBV5-4 and TRBJ2-7; D gene uncertain. Trimming removed 5 bases from V and 5 bases from J, with 17 bases in between. CDR3 length equals 14 residues. The germline V gene has CDR1 SGHNT and CDR2 YYREEE (reference sequence).